This T cell receptor beta chain derives from a study of CD4 T cells in relation to SARS-CoV-2 and coronaviruses. CD4+ T cells from unexposed donors were obtained before the COVID-19 pandemic (2011-2018). Deep TCR-beta sequencing used DNA from uncultured naive and memory CD4+ T cells. TCRdb's table, derived via immunoSEQ multiplex PCR, lists solely in-frame clones and lacks some. The repertoire includes around 56,000 clones, roughly 90% of them detected once, and about 1.3% sits in the top ten. The CDR3 has 15 residues. CDR1 is SGHRS, CDR2 YFSETQ, per germline. V shed 0 bases, J shed 5 bases, and the junction held 4 bases outside the gene matches.

V is TRBV5-1 and J is TRBJ2-5; TRBD1 matches at 10 bases. The receptor comes from a human donor in good health. Sequencing was carried out using memory CD4+ T cells from PBMCs. The CDR3 bases are TGCGCCAGCAGCTTGGGGGACAGGGGCGTGGAGACCCAGTACTTC. This encodes CASSLGDRGVETQYF.